This T cell receptor beta chain was obtained from a study of T cell changes during pregnancy in multiple sclerosis. The ends were cut back, 8 bases at V and 0 bases at J, with 8 bases in the middle. The germline V gene has CDR1 MNHNS and CDR2 SASEGT. This CDR3 spans 14 amino acids. This table comes from immunoSEQ multiplex PCR, and its TCRdb copy is limited to in-frame clones, with some not included. The sample carries about 40,000 clones, 90% to 95% recorded once. The chain is built from TRBV6-1 and TRBJ2-6; D not certain. This TCR derives from a female donor with multiple sclerosis, enrolled in a pregnancy study. The sample here was peripheral blood, taken before pregnancy. CDR3 residues: CASATSSGANVLTF. DNA for the CDR3: TGTGCCAGCGCCACTTCCTCTGGGGCCAACGTCCTGACTTTC.